The following is a T cell receptor beta chain sequence with its context. The antigen remains unidentified. Samples came from healthy bone marrow donors. V was cut by 5 bases and J by 7 bases, with 18 bases left in between. The germline CDR1 and CDR2 sequences are SGHVS and FNYEAQ. CDR3 length: 15 residues. The data belong to a study of cytomegalovirus exposure and HLA in healthy donors. Regarding the study as a whole: In vitro testing confirmed a few CMV-associated chains as specific for CMV antigens.

The PCR contained 60 Vbeta and 13 Jbeta primers. Sequencing was performed with immunoSEQ multiplex PCR; in TCRdb, only in-frame clones are kept and a portion is missing. The table shows around 94,000 clones, with 84% occurring only once. The chain joins TRBV7-6 to TRBJ2-1, with D perhaps TRBD1 (7 bases). The TCR originated in a man aged 18-30 years in good health and CMV-seronegative. The specimen was PBMCs. In nucleotides, the CDR3 is TGTGCCAGCAGCCAGGGGGGCCCTGAGTATAATGAGCAGTTCTTC. This sequence encodes CASSQGGPEYNEQFF.